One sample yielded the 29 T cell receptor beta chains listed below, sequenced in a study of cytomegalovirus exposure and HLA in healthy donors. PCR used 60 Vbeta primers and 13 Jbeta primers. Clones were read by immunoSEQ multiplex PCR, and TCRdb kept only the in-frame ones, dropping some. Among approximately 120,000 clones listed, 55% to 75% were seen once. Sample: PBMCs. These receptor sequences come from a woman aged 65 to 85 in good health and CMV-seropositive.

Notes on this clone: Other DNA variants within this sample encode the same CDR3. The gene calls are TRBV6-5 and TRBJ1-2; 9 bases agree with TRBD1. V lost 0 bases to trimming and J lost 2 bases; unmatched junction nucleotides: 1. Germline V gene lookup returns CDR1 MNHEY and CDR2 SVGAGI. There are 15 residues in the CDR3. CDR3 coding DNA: TGTGCCAGCAGTTACTCCGGACAGGGGAACTATGGCTACACCTTC. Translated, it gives CASSYSGQGNYGYTF.

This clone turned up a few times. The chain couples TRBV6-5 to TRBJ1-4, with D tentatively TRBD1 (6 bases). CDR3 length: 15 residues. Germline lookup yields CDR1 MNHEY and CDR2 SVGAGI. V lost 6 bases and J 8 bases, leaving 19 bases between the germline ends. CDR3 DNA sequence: TGTGCCAGCAGCCCGCTGGGGGGGCCTGGGGAAAAACTGTTTTTT. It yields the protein CASSPLGGPGEKLFF.

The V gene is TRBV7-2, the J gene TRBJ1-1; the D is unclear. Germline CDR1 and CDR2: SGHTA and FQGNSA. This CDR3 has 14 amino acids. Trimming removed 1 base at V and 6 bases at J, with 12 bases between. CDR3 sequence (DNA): TGTGCCAGCAGCTTAGTTGGGCAAGTTGCTGAAGCTTTCTTT. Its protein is CASSLVGQVAEAFF.

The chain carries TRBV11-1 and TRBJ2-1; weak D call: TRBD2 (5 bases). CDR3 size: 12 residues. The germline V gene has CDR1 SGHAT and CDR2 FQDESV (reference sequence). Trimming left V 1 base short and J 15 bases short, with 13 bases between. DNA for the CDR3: TGTGCCAGCAGCTTAGGCACTAGGGTGCTGTTCTTC. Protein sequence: CASSLGTRVLFF.

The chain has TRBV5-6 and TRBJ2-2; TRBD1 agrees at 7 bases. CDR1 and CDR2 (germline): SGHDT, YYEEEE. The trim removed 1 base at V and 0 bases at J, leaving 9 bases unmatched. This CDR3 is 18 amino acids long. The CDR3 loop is CASSLFRGQFANTGELFF. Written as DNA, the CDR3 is TGTGCCAGCAGCTTGTTCAGGGGACAGTTCGCGAACACCGGGGAGCTGTTTTTT.

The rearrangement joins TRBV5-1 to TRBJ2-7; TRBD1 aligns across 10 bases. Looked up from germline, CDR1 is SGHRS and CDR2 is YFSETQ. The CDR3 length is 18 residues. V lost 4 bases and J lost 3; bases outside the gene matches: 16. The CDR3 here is CASSEAKNPDRGNYEQYF. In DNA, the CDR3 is TGCGCCAGCAGCGAGGCCAAGAATCCGGACAGGGGGAACTACGAGCAGTACTTC.

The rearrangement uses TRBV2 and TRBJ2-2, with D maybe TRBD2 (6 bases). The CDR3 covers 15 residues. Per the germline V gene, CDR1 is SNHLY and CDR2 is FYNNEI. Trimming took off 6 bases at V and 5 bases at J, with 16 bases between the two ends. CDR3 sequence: CASRLDTGGTGELFF. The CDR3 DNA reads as TGTGCCAGCAGATTAGACACCGGAGGGACCGGGGAGCTGTTTTTT.

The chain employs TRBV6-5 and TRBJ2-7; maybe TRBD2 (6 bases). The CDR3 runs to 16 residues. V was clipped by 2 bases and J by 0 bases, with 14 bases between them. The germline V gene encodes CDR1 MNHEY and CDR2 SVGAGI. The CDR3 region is CASSYNRDSYSYEQYF. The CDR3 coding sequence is TGTGCCAGCAGTTACAACCGGGACTCCTACTCCTACGAGCAGTACTTC.

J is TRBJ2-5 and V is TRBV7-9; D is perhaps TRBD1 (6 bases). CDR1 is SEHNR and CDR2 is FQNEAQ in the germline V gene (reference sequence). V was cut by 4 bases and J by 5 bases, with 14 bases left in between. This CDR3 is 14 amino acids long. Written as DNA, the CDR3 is TGTGCCAGCAGCTCCACAGGGTCCGGTGAGACCCAGTACTTC. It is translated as CASSSTGSGETQYF.

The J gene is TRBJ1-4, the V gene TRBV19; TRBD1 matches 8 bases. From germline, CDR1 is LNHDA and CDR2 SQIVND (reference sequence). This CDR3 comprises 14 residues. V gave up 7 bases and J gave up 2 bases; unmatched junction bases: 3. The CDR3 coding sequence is TGTGCCAGTATGTGGACAGGGACTAATGAAAAACTGTTTTTT. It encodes CASMWTGTNEKLFF. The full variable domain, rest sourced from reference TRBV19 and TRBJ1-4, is DGGITQSPKYLFRKEGQNVTLSCEQNLNHDAMYWYRQDPGQGLRLIYYSQIVNDFQKGDIAEGYSVSREKKESFPLTVTSAQKNPTAFYLCASMWTGTNEKLFFGSGTQLSVL.

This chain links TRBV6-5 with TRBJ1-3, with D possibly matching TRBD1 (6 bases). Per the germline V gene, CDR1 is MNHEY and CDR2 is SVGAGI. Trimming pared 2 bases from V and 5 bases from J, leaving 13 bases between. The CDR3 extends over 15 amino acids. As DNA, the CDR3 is TGTGCCAGCAGTTACACCAAGGACAGCCGAAACACCATATATTTT. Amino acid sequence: CASSYTKDSRNTIYF.

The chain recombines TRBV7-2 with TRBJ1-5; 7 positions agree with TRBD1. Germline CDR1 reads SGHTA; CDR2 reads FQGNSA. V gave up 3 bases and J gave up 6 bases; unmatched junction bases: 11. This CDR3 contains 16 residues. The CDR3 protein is CASSFIDRDGGQPQHF. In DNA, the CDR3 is TGTGCCAGCAGCTTCATCGACAGGGACGGAGGTCAGCCCCAGCATTTT.

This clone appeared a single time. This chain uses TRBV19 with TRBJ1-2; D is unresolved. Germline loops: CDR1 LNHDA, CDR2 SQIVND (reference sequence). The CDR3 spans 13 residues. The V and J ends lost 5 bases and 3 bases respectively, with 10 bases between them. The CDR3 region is CASSPEGDYGYTF. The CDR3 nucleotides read TGTGCCAGTAGTCCTGAGGGAGACTATGGCTACACCTTC.

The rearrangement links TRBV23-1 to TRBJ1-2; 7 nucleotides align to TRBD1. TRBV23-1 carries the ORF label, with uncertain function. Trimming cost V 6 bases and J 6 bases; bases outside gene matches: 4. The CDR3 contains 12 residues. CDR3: CASRDRDHGYTF. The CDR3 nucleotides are TGCGCCAGCAGAGACAGGGATCATGGCTACACCTTC.

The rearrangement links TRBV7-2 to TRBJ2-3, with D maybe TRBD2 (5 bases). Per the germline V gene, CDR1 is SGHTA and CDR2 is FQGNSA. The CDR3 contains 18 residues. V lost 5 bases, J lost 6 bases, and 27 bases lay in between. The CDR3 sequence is CASSPGPGVAHSPDTQYF. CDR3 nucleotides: TGTGCCAGCAGCCCCGGACCCGGGGTAGCTCATTCCCCGGATACGCAGTATTTT.

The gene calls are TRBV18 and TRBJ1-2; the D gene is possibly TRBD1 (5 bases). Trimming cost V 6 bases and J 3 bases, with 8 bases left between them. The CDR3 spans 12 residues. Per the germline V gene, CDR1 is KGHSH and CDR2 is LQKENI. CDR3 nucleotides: TGTGCCAGCTCTGGAGGGGACTATGGCTACACCTTC. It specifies CASSGGDYGYTF.

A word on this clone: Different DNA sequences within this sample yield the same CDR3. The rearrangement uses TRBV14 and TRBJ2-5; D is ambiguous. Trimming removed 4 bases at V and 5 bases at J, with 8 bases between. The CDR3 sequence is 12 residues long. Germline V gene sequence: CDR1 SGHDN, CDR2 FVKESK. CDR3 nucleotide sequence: TGTGCCAGCAGCCCGGGTGGGGAGACCCAGTACTTC. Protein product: CASSPGGETQYF.

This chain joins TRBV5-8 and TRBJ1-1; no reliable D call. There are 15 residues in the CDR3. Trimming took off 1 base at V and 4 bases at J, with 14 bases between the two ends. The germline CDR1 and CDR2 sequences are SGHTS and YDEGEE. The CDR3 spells CASSLRGTGGTEAFF. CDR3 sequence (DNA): TGTGCCAGCAGCTTGCGTGGCACGGGTGGCACTGAAGCTTTCTTT.

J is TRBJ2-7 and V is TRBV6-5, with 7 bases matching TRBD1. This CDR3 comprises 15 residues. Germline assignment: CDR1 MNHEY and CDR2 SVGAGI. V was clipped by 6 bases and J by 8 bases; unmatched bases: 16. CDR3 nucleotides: TGTGCCAGCAGGAAACCGGGACAGATATCTACGAAGCAGTACTTC. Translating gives CASRKPGQISTKQYF.

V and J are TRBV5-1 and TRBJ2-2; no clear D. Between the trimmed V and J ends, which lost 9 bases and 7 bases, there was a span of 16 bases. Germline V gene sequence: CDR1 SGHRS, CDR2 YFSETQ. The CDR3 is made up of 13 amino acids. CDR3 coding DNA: TGCGCCACCCGTGGGCTAACAAACGGGGAGCTGTTTTTT. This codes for CATRGLTNGELFF. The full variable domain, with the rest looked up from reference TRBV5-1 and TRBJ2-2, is KAGVTQTPRYLIKTRGQQVTLSCSPISGHRSVSWYQQTPGQGLQFLFEYFSETQRNKGNFPGRFSGRQFSNSRSEMNVSTLELGDSALYLCATRGLTNGELFFGEGSRLTVL.

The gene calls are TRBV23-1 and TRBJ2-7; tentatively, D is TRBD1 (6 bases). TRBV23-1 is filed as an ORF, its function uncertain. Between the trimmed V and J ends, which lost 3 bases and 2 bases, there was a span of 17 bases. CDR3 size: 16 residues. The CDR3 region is CASSHVRDNEPYEQYF. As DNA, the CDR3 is TGCGCCAGCAGTCACGTACGGGACAACGAACCCTACGAGCAGTACTTC.

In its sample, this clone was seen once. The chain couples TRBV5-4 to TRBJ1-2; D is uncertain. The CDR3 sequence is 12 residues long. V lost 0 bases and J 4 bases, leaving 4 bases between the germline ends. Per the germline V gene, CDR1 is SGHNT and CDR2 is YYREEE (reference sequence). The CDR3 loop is CASSLDSYGYTF. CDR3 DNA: TGTGCCAGCAGCTTGGACAGCTATGGCTACACCTTC.

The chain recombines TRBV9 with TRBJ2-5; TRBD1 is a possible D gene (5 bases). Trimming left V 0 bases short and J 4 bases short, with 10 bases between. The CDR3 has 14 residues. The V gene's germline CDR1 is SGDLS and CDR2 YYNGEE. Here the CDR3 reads CASSVGAGLETQYF. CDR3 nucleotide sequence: TGTGCCAGCAGCGTAGGGGCAGGGTTAGAGACCCAGTACTTC.

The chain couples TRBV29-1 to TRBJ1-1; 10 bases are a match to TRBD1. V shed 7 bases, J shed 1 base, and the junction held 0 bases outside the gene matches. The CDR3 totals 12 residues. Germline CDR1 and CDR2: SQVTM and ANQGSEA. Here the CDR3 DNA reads TGCAGCGGACAGGGGGCGAACACTGAAGCTTTCTTT. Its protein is CSGQGANTEAFF.

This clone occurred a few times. The CDR3 DNA follows: TGTGCCAGCAGCTCGCATGCGGGCCAAGAGACCCAGTACTTC. As protein: CASSSHAGQETQYF. V usage is TRBV7-2 and J usage is TRBJ2-5; a possible D gene is TRBD2 (5 bases). V lost 4 bases, J lost 1 base, and 10 bases lay in between. The CDR3 spans 14 residues. CDR1 SGHTA and CDR2 FQGNSA come from the germline V gene.

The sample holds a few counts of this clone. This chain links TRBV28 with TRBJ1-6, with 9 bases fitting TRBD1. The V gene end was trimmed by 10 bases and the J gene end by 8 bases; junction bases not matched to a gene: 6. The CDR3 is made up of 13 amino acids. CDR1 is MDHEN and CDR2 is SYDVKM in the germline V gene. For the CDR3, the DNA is TGTGCCACCACCCGGGACAGGGATTCACCCCTCCACTTT. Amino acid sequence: CATTRDRDSPLHF.

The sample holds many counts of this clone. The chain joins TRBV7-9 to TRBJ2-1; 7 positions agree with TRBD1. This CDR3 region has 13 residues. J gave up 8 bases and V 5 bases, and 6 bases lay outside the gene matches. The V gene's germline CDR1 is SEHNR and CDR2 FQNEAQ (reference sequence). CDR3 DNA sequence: TGTGCCAGCAGCGCCCGGGACAGCCATGAGCAGTTCTTC. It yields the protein CASSARDSHEQFF.

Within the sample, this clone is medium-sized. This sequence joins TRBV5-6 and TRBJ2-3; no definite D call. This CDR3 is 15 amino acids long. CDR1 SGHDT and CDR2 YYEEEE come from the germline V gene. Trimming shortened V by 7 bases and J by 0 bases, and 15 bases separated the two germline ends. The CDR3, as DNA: TGTGCCAGCGCTGAGGCTTCAGCTAGCACAGATACGCAGTATTTT. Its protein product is CASAEASASTDTQYF.

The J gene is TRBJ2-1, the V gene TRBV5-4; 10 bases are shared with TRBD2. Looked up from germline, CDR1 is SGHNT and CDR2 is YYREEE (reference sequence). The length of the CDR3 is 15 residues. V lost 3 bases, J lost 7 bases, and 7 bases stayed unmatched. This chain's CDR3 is CASSSQSGGANEQFF. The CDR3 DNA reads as TGTGCCAGCAGCTCCCAAAGCGGGGGGGCGAATGAGCAGTTCTTC.